This T cell receptor beta chain was identified in a study of shared T cell receptors in the human thymus. Clones were sequenced by immunoSEQ multiplex PCR, and TCRdb holds only the in-frame ones, with some missing. The sample contains approximately 660,000 clones, approximately 90% of which appear only once. Germline CDR1 reads LGHNA; CDR2 reads YNFKEQ. Trimming left V 3 bases short and J 2 bases short, with 16 bases between. The CDR3 length is 17 residues. The sample was also reused in another study, on human thymus T cells. That report adds: It was healthy Finnish infants having corrective surgery for congenital heart defects who were the donors. Thymic tissue was derived from resections collected during corrective heart surgery. Use of V and J genes seemed skewed within the thymic and blood repertoires. Related research found strongly overlapping thymic repertoires in unrelated individuals.

The chain uses TRBV4-2 and TRBJ2-2; D is uncertain. Sample: thymocytes. This TCR came from a boy under three years old with a congenital heart defect. The CDR3 sequence is CASSHHHPSVNTGELFF. The CDR3, as DNA: TGTGCCAGCAGCCACCACCATCCCAGCGTCAACACCGGGGAGCTGTTTTTT.